Listed below are T cell receptor beta chains from one sample, sequenced in a study of identical twins. In TCRdb, the 5' RACE reads were re-called with MiXCR into one record per CDR3 protein. The table lists about 530,000 distinct CDR3 sequences, about a fifth of them singletons. This sample also belongs to another study, concerning yellow fever vaccine responses in identical twins.

Sequenced material: CD4+ T cells sorted from blood. These receptors were taken from a woman aged 18 to 35 in good health. The CDR3 runs from the conserved cysteine through the conserved F or W. The D gene is left open where the match is weak. The listing skips clone size in some rows; elsewhere it reads once, few, many or a size class.

cdr3_aa | cdr3_nt | v_call | clone_size | j_call | d_call
CASSQGGLPQHF | TGTGCCAGCAGCCAAGGGGGCCTGCCCCAGCATTTT | TRBV3-1 | . | TRBJ1-5 | .
CASSPREGPEDTQYF | TGTGCCAGCAGCCCACGGGAGGGCCCCGAAGATACGCAGTATTTT | TRBV7-9 | . | TRBJ2-3 | TRBD2
CSAREASVPQTGELFF | TGCAGTGCTAGAGAGGCTAGCGTGCCGCAAACCGGGGAGCTGTTTTTT | TRBV20-1 | . | TRBJ2-2 | .
CASSVGLAGGDQETQYF | TGTGCCAGCAGTGTCGGCCTAGCGGGGGGAGACCAAGAGACCCAGTACTTC | TRBV2 | . | TRBJ2-5 | TRBD2
CASSPPDRSSYNEQFF | TGCGCCAGCAGCCCCCCTGACCGAAGCTCCTACAATGAGCAGTTCTTC | TRBV5-1 | . | TRBJ2-1 | .
CASSQDTRSYEQYF | TGTGCCAGCAGCCAAGATACCCGCTCCTACGAGCAGTACTTC | TRBV3-1 | few | TRBJ2-7 | .
CASSPGGINEQFF | TGTGCCAGCTCTCCCGGGGGCATTAATGAGCAGTTCTTC | TRBV12-3/TRBV12-4 | . | TRBJ2-1 | .
CCARALGTPNTGELFF | TGCTGTGCTAGAGCGCTCGGGACTCCCAACACCGGGGAGCTGTTTTTT | TRBV20-1 | . | TRBJ2-2 | .
CASSKSGSSYNEQFF | TGTGCCAGCAGCAAGAGCGGGAGCTCCTACAATGAGCAGTTCTTC | TRBV9 | few | TRBJ2-1 | TRBD2
CASSPNPLGLGTQYF | TGTGCCAGCAGCCCCAACCCCCTAGGTCTTGGGACCCAGTACTTC | TRBV7-2 | . | TRBJ2-5 | .
CASSLSGRASYNEQFF | TGTGCCAGCAGCTTGAGCGGGAGGGCCTCGTACAATGAGCAGTTCTTC | TRBV7-2 | few | TRBJ2-1 | TRBD2
CASRISGLAGGDTQYF | TGCGCCAGCAGGATTTCGGGACTAGCGGGGGGAGATACGCAGTATTTT | TRBV5-1 | few | TRBJ2-3 | TRBD2
CASSKAGSFCNREGPTGHNEQFF | TGTGCCAGCAGCAAAGCTGGGTCCTTCTGTAATCGGGAGGGCCCCACGGGTCACAATGAGCAGTTCTTC | TRBV21-1 | . | TRBJ2-1 | .
CASSSGGRETQYF | TGTGCCAGCAGCTCAGGGGGTCGTGAGACCCAGTACTTC | TRBV12-3/TRBV12-4 | many | TRBJ2-5 | TRBD1
CASSFFGAGELFF | TGTGCCAGCAGTTTCTTCGGGGCCGGGGAGCTGTTTTTT | TRBV12-3/TRBV12-4 | few | TRBJ2-2 | .
CASTLRQGSNTGELFF | TGCGCCAGCACCCTACGACAGGGCTCGAACACCGGGGAGCTGTTTTTT | TRBV5-1 | few | TRBJ2-2 | TRBD1
CASSSTLWGDTGELFF | TGTGCCAGCAGCTCCACCTTATGGGGGGACACCGGGGAGCTGTTTTTT | TRBV5-6 | few | TRBJ2-2 | .
CASSLRRFGPQHF | TGTGCCAGCAGCCTTCGCCGATTTGGACCCCAGCATTTT | TRBV12-3/TRBV12-4 | . | TRBJ1-5 | .
CSADSNRVFTDTQYF | TGCAGTGCTGATTCGAACAGGGTTTTCACAGATACGCAGTATTTT | TRBV20-1 | few | TRBJ2-3 | .
CSAKRSGPSYNEQFF | TGCAGTGCTAAGAGAAGCGGACCCTCCTACAATGAGCAGTTCTTC | TRBV20-1 | . | TRBJ2-1 | .
CASSYESGGRETQCF | TGTGCCAGCAGTTACGAATCAGGGGGGCGGGAGACCCAGTGCTTC | TRBV6-5 | once | TRBJ2-5 | .
CRASGTDTQYF | TGCAGAGCGAGCGGTACAGATACGCAGTATTTT | TRBV20-1 | . | TRBJ2-3 | .
CASSVGASGANVLTF | TGTGCCAGCAGCGTAGGTGCATCTGGGGCCAACGTCCTGACTTTC | TRBV9 | few | TRBJ2-6 | .
CASSLSGRGRSNEQFF | TGCGCCAGCTCTTTATCGGGCAGGGGCCGATCCAATGAGCAGTTCTTC | TRBV5-1 | . | TRBJ2-1 | .
CASSSKASSYNEQFF | TGTGCCAGCTCAAGTAAGGCTAGTTCCTACAATGAGCAGTTCTTC | TRBV18 | few | TRBJ2-1 | .
CATSDGQGKIQETQYF | TGTGCCACCAGTGATGGACAGGGAAAAATTCAAGAGACCCAGTACTTC | TRBV24-1 | few | TRBJ2-5 | TRBD1
CASSYRRGSSYEQYF | TGTGCCAGCAGTTACAGGAGGGGGAGCTCCTACGAGCAGTACTTC | TRBV6-5 | . | TRBJ2-7 | .
CAISDGGPETQYF | TGTGCCATCAGTGATGGGGGACCAGAGACCCAGTACTTC | TRBV10-3 | few | TRBJ2-5 | .
CASSLDVASSYNEQFF | TGCGCCAGCAGCTTGGATGTCGCTAGCTCCTACAATGAGCAGTTCTTC | TRBV5-1 | few | TRBJ2-1 | .
CASSLASSGLTSTDTQYF | TGTGCCAGCAGCTTGGCGTCTAGCGGATTAACTAGCACAGATACGCAGTATTTT | TRBV13 | . | TRBJ2-3 | TRBD2
CAISPGTSGPDEQYF | TGTGCCATCAGTCCGGGGACTAGCGGGCCGGACGAGCAGTACTTC | TRBV10-3 | few | TRBJ2-7 | TRBD2
CASSSTSGGTNTGELFF | TGTGCCAGCAGCTCCACTAGCGGGGGAACGAACACCGGGGAGCTGTTTTTT | TRBV7-9 | . | TRBJ2-2 | TRBD2
CASSLGQGLSDTQYF | TGTGCCAGCAGCTTGGGGCAGGGCCTTTCAGATACGCAGTATTTT | TRBV11-2 | few | TRBJ2-3 | .
CASRPGQGAETQYF | TGTGCCAGCAGGCCGGGACAGGGGGCTGAGACCCAGTACTTC | TRBV12-3/TRBV12-4 | few | TRBJ2-5 | TRBD1
CASSEYDGGGTDTQYF | TGCGCCAGCAGTGAGTATGACGGGGGCGGCACAGATACGCAGTATTTT | TRBV10-1 | . | TRBJ2-3 | .
CASSFPTNYGYTF | TGTGCCAGCAGTTTCCCTACCAACTATGGCTACACCTTC | TRBV28 | few | TRBJ1-2 | .
CATSDLWGGSYNEQFF | TGTGCCACCAGTGATTTGTGGGGGGGCTCCTACAATGAGCAGTTCTTC | TRBV24-1 | . | TRBJ2-1 | TRBD2
CSASFSGRYYEQYF | TGCAGTGCTAGTTTTAGCGGGAGGTATTACGAGCAGTACTTC | TRBV20-1 | . | TRBJ2-7 | TRBD2
CASRTSRNEQFF | TGTGCCAGCAGGACTTCCCGCAATGAGCAGTTCTTC | TRBV2 | . | TRBJ2-1 | .
CASSERGLEQYF | TGTGCCAGCAGTGAAAGGGGGCTCGAGCAGTACTTC | TRBV2 | . | TRBJ2-7 | TRBD1
CASSLEGAGRAFF | TGCGCCAGCAGCTTGGAAGGCGCAGGGAGAGCTTTCTTT | TRBV5-1 | . | TRBJ1-1 | .
CASSPGTKNTEAFF | TGTGCCAGCTCACCAGGCACTAAGAACACTGAAGCTTTCTTT | TRBV18 | . | TRBJ1-1 | .